The 9 T cell receptor beta chains given below trace back to one sample, sequenced in a study of CDR3 diversity in severe acne. TCRdb recomputed calls from the PCR reads with MiXCR, one row per CDR3 protein. The sample lists 65,000 to 95,000 distinct CDR3 sequences, 45% to 65% occurring once. The source material was blood. The receptors come from a male donor in good health, without acne.

There are many counts of this clonotype. V usage is TRBV12-3 or TRBV12-4 and J usage is TRBJ1-4, with D uncertain. Trimming pared 6 bases from V and 8 bases from J, leaving 16 bases between. The CDR3 runs to 14 residues. The CDR3 loop reads CASSRYAGSEKLFF. CDR3 coding DNA: TGTGCCAGCAGCCGCTACGCGGGAAGCGAAAAACTGTTTTTT.

This clonotype was detected once. V gene TRBV5-4 combines with J gene TRBJ1-1; 8 bases are a match to TRBD1. With 4 bases clipped from V and 4 bases from J, the junction kept 3 bases outside the gene matches. CDR3 length: 13 residues. The germline V gene has CDR1 SGHNT and CDR2 YYREEE (reference sequence). The CDR3, as DNA: TGTGCCAGCAGCCAAGGGACAGGCACTGAAGCTTTCTTT. Its translation: CASSQGTGTEAFF.

The chain couples TRBV15 to TRBJ1-1; no firm D call. Per germline, CDR1 LNHNV and CDR2 YYDKDF (reference sequence). The CDR3 length is 12 residues. Trimming took 1 base from V and 10 from J, leaving 10 bases between them. CDR3 protein: CATSRVTGPAFF. The CDR3 nucleotides read TGTGCCACCAGCAGAGTAACGGGTCCAGCTTTCTTT.

The CDR3 spells CSAREGTGYEQYF. Written as DNA, the CDR3 is TGCAGTGCTAGAGAGGGAACGGGCTACGAGCAGTACTTC. The V and J genes are TRBV20-1 and TRBJ2-7; no reliable D call. Germline-derived CDR1 and CDR2 are DFQATT and SNEGSKA (reference sequence). The CDR3 spans 13 residues. Trimming pared 0 bases from V and 3 bases from J, leaving 9 bases between.

This clonotype was seen many times. The chain employs TRBV4-2 and TRBJ1-3, with 7 nucleotides matching TRBD1. This CDR3 comprises 16 residues. J gave up 4 bases and V 0 bases, and 6 bases lay outside the gene matches. Looked up from germline, CDR1 is LGHNA and CDR2 is YNFKEQ. CDR3 in amino acids: CASSQDRGKGGNTIYF. In nucleotides, the CDR3 is TGTGCCAGCAGCCAAGACAGGGGGAAGGGAGGAAACACCATATATTTT.

V usage is TRBV24-1 and J usage is TRBJ1-1; no clear D gene. In germline, CDR1 is KGHDR, CDR2 SFDVKD. This CDR3 is built from 12 residues. Trimming stripped 6 bases from V and 7 bases from J, with 11 bases between. The CDR3 region has the DNA TGTGCCACCAGTTCCGATGGGCTTGAAGCTTTCTTT. This translates into CATSSDGLEAFF.

The chain recombines TRBV5-4 with TRBJ2-7, with a possible D match to TRBD2 (5 bases). V was pared by 0 bases and J by 6 bases, with 7 bases between. The germline CDR1 and CDR2 sequences are SGHNT and YYREEE (reference sequence). CDR3 length: 12 residues. In DNA, the CDR3 is TGTGCCAGCAGCTTGGGACTACGCGAGCAGTACTTC. This sequence encodes CASSLGLREQYF.

In this sample, this clonotype turned up many times. The chain has TRBV2 and TRBJ1-5; 8 nucleotides align to TRBD1. V trimming: 5 bases; J trimming: 6 bases; junction bases outside the gene matches: 9. CDR1 SNHLY and CDR2 FYNNEI come from the germline V gene. This CDR3 spans 15 amino acids. The CDR3 sequence is CASSQEAQGGQPQHF. DNA for the CDR3: TGTGCCAGCAGTCAAGAGGCACAGGGGGGTCAGCCCCAGCATTTT. Together with reference TRBV2 and TRBJ1-5, the CDR3 gives the full variable domain: EPEVTQTPSHQVTQMGQEVILRCVPISNHLYFYWYRQILGQKVEFLVSFYNNEISEKSEIFDDQFSVERPDGSNFTLKIRSTKLEDSAMYFCASSQEAQGGQPQHFGDGTRLSIL.

As for this clonotype: A read error is likely, as this CDR3 ends without the conserved phenylalanine or tryptophan. No DNA is shown, since the ends of the CDR3 on it are uncertain; the CDR3 is the one TCRdb lists. The genes are TRBV5-5 and TRBJ2-5; the tabulated D call, TRBD1, remains unverified against the DNA. CDR1 SGHKS and CDR2 YYEKEE come from the germline V gene (reference sequence). Inclusive of both ends, the CDR3 amounts to 14 amino acids. The CDR3 loop reads CASSRQGAPLHFGN.